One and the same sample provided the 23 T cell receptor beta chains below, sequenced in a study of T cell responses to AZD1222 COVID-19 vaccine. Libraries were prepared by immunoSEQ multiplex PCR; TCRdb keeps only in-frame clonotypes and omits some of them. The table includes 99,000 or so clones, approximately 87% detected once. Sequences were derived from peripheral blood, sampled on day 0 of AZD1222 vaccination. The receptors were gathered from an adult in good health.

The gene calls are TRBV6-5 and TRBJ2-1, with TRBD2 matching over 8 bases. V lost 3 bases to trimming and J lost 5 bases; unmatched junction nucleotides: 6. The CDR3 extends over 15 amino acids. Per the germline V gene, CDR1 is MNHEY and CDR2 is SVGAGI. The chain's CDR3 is CASSYPAGAHNEQFF. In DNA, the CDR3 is TGTGCCAGCAGTTATCCAGCGGGGGCGCACAATGAGCAGTTCTTC.

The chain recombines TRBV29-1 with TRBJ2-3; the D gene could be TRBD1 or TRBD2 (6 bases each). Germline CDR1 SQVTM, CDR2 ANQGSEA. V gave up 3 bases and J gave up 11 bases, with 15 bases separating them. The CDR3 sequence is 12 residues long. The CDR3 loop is CSVEGGGFGQYF. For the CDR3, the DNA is TGCAGCGTTGAGGGGGGCGGCTTTGGGCAGTATTTT.

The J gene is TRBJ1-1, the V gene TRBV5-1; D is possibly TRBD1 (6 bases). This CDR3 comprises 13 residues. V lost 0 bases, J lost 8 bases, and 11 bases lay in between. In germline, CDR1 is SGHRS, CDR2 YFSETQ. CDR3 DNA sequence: TGCGCCAGCAGCTTGGCCCAGGGGAGGGAAGCTTTCTTT. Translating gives CASSLAQGREAFF.

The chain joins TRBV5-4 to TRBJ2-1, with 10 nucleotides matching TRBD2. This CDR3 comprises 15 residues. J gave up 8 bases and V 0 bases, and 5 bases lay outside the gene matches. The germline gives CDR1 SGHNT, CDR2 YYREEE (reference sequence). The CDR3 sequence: CASSLASGGRDEQFF. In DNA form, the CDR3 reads TGTGCCAGCAGCTTGGCTAGCGGGGGCCGAGATGAGCAGTTCTTC.

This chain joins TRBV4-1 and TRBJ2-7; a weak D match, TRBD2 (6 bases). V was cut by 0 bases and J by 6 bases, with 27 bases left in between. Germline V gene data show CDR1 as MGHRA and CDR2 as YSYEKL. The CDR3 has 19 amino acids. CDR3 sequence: CASSQEYVGYGGLLPEQYF. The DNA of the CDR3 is TGCGCCAGCAGCCAAGAGTATGTGGGCTATGGGGGACTGCTTCCCGAGCAGTACTTC.

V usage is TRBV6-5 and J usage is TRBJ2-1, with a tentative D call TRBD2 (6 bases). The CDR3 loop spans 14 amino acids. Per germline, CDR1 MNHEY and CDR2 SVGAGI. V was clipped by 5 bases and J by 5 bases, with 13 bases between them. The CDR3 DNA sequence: TGTGCCAGCAGTACCCGGGACTGGGACAATGAGCAGTTCTTC. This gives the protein CASSTRDWDNEQFF.

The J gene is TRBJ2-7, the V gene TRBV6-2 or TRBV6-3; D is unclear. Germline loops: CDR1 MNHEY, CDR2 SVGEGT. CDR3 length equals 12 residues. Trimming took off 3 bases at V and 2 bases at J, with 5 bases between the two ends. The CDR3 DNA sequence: TGTGCCAGCAGTTATCCCCCCTACGAGCAGTACTTC. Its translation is CASSYPPYEQYF.

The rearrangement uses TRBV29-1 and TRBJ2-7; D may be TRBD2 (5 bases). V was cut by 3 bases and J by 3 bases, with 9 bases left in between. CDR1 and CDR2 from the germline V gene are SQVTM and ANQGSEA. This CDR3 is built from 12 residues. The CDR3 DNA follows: TGCAGCGTTGAGGAGGCAAGCTACGAGCAGTACTTC. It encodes CSVEEASYEQYF.

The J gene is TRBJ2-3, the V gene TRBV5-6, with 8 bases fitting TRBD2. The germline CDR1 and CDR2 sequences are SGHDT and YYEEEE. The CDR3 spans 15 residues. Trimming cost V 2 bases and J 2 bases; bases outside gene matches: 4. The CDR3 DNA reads TGTGCCAGCAGCTTACTAGCGGAAAACACAGATACGCAGTATTTT. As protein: CASSLLAENTDTQYF.

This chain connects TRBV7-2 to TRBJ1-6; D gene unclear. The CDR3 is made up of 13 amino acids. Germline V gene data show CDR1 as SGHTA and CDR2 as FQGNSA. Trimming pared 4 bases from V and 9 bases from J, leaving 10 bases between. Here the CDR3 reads CASSYMGRSPLHF. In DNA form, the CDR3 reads TGTGCCAGCAGCTACATGGGTCGTTCACCCCTCCACTTT.

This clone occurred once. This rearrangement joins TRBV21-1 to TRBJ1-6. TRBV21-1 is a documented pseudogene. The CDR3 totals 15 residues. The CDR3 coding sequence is TGTGCCAGCAGCAAAGAGCCATTAGAGTTCGGACCCCTCCACTTT. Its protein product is CASSKEPLEFGPLHF.

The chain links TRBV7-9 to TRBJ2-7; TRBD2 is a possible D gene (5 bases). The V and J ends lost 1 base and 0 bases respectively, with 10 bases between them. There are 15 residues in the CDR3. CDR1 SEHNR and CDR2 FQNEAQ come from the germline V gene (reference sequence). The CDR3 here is CASSLGGGFSYEQYF. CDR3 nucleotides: TGTGCCAGCAGCTTAGGAGGAGGATTCTCCTACGAGCAGTACTTC.

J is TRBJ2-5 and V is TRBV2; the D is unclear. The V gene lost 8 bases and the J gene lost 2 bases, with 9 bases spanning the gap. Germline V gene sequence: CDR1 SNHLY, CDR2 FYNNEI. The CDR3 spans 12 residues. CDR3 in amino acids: CASVQEQETQYF. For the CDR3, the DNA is TGTGCCAGCGTCCAAGAACAAGAGACCCAGTACTTC.

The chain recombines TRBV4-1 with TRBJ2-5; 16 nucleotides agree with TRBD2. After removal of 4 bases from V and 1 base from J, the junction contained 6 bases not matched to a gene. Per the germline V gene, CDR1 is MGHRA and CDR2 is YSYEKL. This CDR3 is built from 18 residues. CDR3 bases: TGCGCCAGCAGCCCCGGGACTAGCGGGGGGGCCGGCCAAGAGACCCAGTACTTC. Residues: CASSPGTSGGAGQETQYF.

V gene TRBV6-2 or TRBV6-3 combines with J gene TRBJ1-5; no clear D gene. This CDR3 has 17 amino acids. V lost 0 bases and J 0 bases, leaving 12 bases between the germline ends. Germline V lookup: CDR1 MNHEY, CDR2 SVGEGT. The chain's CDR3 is CASSYSKVPYSNQPQHF. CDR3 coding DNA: TGTGCCAGCAGTTACTCGAAGGTGCCGTATAGCAATCAGCCCCAGCATTTT.

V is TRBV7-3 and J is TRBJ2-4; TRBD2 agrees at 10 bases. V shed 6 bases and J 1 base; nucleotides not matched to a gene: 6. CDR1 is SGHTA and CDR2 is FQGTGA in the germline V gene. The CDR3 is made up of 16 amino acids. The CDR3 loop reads CASSLSGGVAKNIQYF. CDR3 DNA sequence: TGTGCCAGCAGTCTCAGCGGGGGGGTCGCCAAAAACATTCAGTACTTC.

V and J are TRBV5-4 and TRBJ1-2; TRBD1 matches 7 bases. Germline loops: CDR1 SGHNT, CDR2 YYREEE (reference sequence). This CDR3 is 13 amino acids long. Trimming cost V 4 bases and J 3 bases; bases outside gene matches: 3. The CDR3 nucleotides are TGTGCCAGCAGCCCACAGGGGCACTATGGCTACACCTTC. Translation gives CASSPQGHYGYTF.

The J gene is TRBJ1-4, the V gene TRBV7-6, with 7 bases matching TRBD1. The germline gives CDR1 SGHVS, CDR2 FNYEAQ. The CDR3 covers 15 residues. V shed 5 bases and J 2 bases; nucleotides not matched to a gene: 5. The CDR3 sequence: CASSAPTGTNEKLFF. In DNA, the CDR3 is TGTGCCAGCAGCGCCCCGACAGGGACTAATGAAAAACTGTTTTTT.

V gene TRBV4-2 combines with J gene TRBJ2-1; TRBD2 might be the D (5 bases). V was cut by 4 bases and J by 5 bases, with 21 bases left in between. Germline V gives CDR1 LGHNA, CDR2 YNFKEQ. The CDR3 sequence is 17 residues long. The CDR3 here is CASSPTVSPTGDNEQFF. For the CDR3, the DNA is TGTGCCAGCAGCCCAACGGTCTCCCCAACCGGGGACAATGAGCAGTTCTTC.

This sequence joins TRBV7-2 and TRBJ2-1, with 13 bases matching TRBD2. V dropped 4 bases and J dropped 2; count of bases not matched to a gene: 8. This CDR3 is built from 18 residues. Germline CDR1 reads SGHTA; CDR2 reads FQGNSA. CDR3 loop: CASSSRTSGSFPYNEQFF. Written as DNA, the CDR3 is TGTGCCAGCAGCTCCCGGACTAGCGGGAGTTTTCCCTACAATGAGCAGTTCTTC. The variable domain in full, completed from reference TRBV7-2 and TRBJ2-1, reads GAGVSQSPSNKVTEKGKDVELRCDPISGHTALYWYRQSLGQGLEFLIYFQGNSAPDKSGLPSDRFSAERTGGSVSTLTIQRTQQEDSAVYLCASSSRTSGSFPYNEQFFGPGTRLTVL.

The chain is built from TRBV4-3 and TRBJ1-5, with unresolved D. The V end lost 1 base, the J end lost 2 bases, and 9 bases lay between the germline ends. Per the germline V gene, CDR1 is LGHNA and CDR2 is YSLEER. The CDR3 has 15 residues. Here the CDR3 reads CASSQAVRGNQPQHF. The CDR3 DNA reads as TGCGCCAGCAGCCAAGCGGTAAGGGGCAATCAGCCCCAGCATTTT.

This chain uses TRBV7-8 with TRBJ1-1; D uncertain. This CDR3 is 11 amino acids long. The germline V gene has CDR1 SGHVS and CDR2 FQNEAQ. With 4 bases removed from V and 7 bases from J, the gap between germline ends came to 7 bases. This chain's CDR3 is CASSSGGEAFF. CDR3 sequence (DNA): TGTGCCAGCAGCTCGGGCGGTGAAGCTTTCTTT. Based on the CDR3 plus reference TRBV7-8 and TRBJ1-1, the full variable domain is GAGVSQSPRYKVAKRGQDVALRCDPISGHVSLFWYQQALGQGPEFLTYFQNEAQLDKSGLPSDRFFAERPEGSVSTLKIQRTQQEDSAVYLCASSSGGEAFFGQGTRLTVV.

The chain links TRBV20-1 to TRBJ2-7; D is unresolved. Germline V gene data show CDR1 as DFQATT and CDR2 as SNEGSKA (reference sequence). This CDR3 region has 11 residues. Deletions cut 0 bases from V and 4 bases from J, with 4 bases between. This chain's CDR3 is CSARDIYEQYF. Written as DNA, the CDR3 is TGCAGTGCTAGAGATATTTACGAGCAGTACTTC.